A selection of T cell receptor beta chains follows, all from one sample in a study of T cells after yellow fever vaccination. TCRdb passed the 5' RACE reads through MiXCR, listing each CDR3 protein once. The repertoire holds about 550,000 distinct CDR3 sequences, with over 15% as singletons. The starting material was PBMCs, obtained 15 days after the yellow fever booster vaccination. These receptors were obtained from a man younger than 45 who received the YFV17D yellow fever vaccine. Both conserved end residues are part of each CDR3. D genes are given only for firm matches. The listing skips clone size in some rows; elsewhere it reads once, few, many or a size class.

J gene,D gene,V gene,clone size,CDR3 protein,CDR3 DNA
TRBJ2-3,-,TRBV30,-,CAWTRGANTDTQYF,TGTGCCTGGACCAGAGGGGCGAACACAGATACGCAGTATTTT
TRBJ1-1,-,TRBV19,-,CASSPGGADTEAFF,TGTGCCAGTAGTCCCGGGGGGGCCGACACTGAAGCTTTCTTT
TRBJ2-1,-,TRBV12-3/TRBV12-4,many,CASTPGLASSYNEQFF,TGTGCCAGCACGCCGGGGCTAGCGAGCTCCTACAATGAGCAGTTCTTC
TRBJ2-2,TRBD1,TRBV7-3,-,CASSSPPTGRSTTGELFF,TGTGCCAGCAGCTCTCCCCCGACAGGGCGATCTACCACCGGGGAGCTGTTTTTT
TRBJ2-5,-,TRBV5-1,few,CASSVRPGGETQYF,TGCGCCAGCAGCGTCAGGCCTGGGGGGGAGACCCAGTACTTC
TRBJ2-2,TRBD2,TRBV12-3/TRBV12-4,-,CACSLSASGRANTGELFF,TGTGCCTGCAGTTTATCAGCTAGCGGGAGGGCGAACACCGGGGAGCTGTTTTTT
TRBJ1-2,-,TRBV27,few,CASNPTGGVYGYTF,TGTGCCAGCAATCCAACCGGGGGGGTGTATGGCTACACCTTC
TRBJ2-7,TRBD1,TRBV20-1,-,CSVRQGMSSYEQYF,TGCAGTGTTCGACAGGGAATGAGCTCCTACGAGCAGTACTTC
TRBJ2-5,-,TRBV20-1,-,CSARVAVVQETQYF,TGCAGTGCTAGGGTAGCGGTAGTACAAGAGACCCAGTACTTC
TRBJ2-7,TRBD2,TRBV5-1,-,CASSLAPSGISYEQYF,TGCGCCAGCAGCTTGGCGCCTAGCGGGATCTCCTACGAGCAGTACTTC
TRBJ2-1,-,TRBV18,-,CASSPPIGGSSYNEQFF,TGTGCCAGCTCACCACCGATAGGAGGAAGCTCCTACAATGAGCAGTTCTTC
TRBJ2-5,-,TRBV7-8,-,CASRRVSLEETQYF,TGTGCCAGCAGGCGGGTGAGCTTAGAAGAGACCCAGTACTTC
TRBJ2-1,TRBD1,TRBV29-1,few,CSVDRDRGYNEQFF,TGCAGCGTCGACCGGGACAGGGGGTACAATGAGCAGTTCTTC
TRBJ2-7,TRBD1,TRBV6-5,-,CASSYQGQGAYEQYF,TGTGCCAGCAGTTACCAGGGACAGGGGGCTTACGAGCAGTACTTC
TRBJ2-1,TRBD2,TRBV7-2,-,CASSRSGRNEQFF,TGTGCCAGCAGCCGTAGCGGGAGGAATGAGCAGTTCTTC
TRBJ1-1,TRBD1,TRBV6-5,-,CASSSPGTGIAAFF,TGTGCCAGCAGTTCACCCGGGACAGGGATCGCAGCTTTCTTT
TRBJ2-3,-,TRBV25-1,-,CASTGQSLTDTQYF,TGTGCCAGCACTGGACAGAGCCTCACAGATACGCAGTATTTT
TRBJ1-4,-,TRBV30,-,CAWKGSATNEKLFF,TGTGCCTGGAAGGGGTCTGCAACTAATGAAAAACTGTTTTTT
TRBJ2-3,-,TRBV29-1,-,CSVEGPRSGQSTDTQYF,TGCAGCGTTGAAGGGCCCCGTAGCGGCCAGAGCACAGATACGCAGTATTTT
TRBJ2-7,TRBD1,TRBV4-3,few,CASSSGTVGPYEQYF,TGCGCCAGCAGCTCCGGGACAGTAGGTCCCTACGAGCAGTACTTC
TRBJ2-2,TRBD1,TRBV5-1,few,CASSWGQLNTGELFF,TGCGCCAGCAGCTGGGGACAGCTAAACACCGGGGAGCTGTTTTTT
TRBJ2-7,-,TRBV7-9,-,CASSSEESPGREQYF,TGTGCCAGCAGCTCAGAGGAAAGTCCGGGTCGCGAGCAGTACTTC
TRBJ2-1,TRBD2,TRBV29-1,-,CSVEGGSGVDNEQFF,TGCAGCGTTGAAGGGGGGAGCGGGGTGGACAATGAGCAGTTCTTC
TRBJ2-3,TRBD2,TRBV24-1,few,CATSDLDGPGGTQYF,TGTGCCACCAGTGATTTGGACGGCCCCGGGGGGACGCAGTATTTT
TRBJ2-2,TRBD2,TRBV20-1,few,CSARVAGGTGELFF,TGCAGTGCTAGAGTGGCGGGAGGGACCGGGGAGCTGTTTTTT
TRBJ2-2,TRBD2,TRBV18,few,CASSASGTGTGELFF,TGTGCCAGCTCGGCTAGCGGGACCGGCACCGGGGAGCTGTTTTTT
TRBJ2-6,-,TRBV5-1,few,CASSHGSSGANVLTF,TGCGCCAGCAGCCACGGGTCCTCTGGGGCCAACGTCCTGACTTTC
TRBJ1-1,-,TRBV20-1,-,CSAKTGWATSTEAFF,TGCAGTGCTAAGACAGGTTGGGCGACGAGTACTGAAGCTTTCTTT
TRBJ2-1,TRBD2,TRBV10-3,few,CAISESTSGSSYNEQFF,TGTGCCATCAGTGAGTCTACTAGCGGGTCTTCCTACAATGAGCAGTTCTTC
TRBJ2-1,TRBD2,TRBV20-1,few,CSARWATSGRGNEQFF,TGCAGTGCTAGGTGGGCGACTAGCGGGAGAGGAAATGAGCAGTTCTTC
TRBJ1-1,-,TRBV5-6,few,CASSLGGARSTEAFF,TGTGCCAGCAGCTTGGGGGGGGCGCGGAGTACTGAAGCTTTCTTT
TRBJ2-1,TRBD2,TRBV20-1,-,CSAQRGEGRNEQFF,TGCAGTGCTCAACGGGGGGAGGGCCGGAATGAGCAGTTCTTC
TRBJ2-3,-,TRBV20-1,few,CSAFEGTQYF,TGCAGTGCGTTTGAGGGTACGCAGTATTTT
TRBJ2-1,-,TRBV7-2,few,CASSLAKGLTEQFF,TGTGCCAGCAGCTTAGCGAAAGGTCTTACCGAGCAGTTCTTC
TRBJ1-5,TRBD1,TRBV2,-,CASKEQGASSNQPQHF,TGTGCCAGCAAGGAACAGGGGGCGTCGAGCAATCAGCCCCAGCATTTT
TRBJ2-1,TRBD1,TRBV18,-,CASSPSRQGHEQFF,TGTGCCAGCTCACCATCTCGACAGGGGCATGAGCAGTTCTTC
TRBJ1-4,-,TRBV5-8,-,CASSLWGTTNEKLFF,TGTGCCAGCAGCCTGTGGGGAACAACTAATGAAAAACTGTTTTTT
TRBJ2-1,-,TRBV9,few,CASSVEEVEQFF,TGTGCCAGCAGCGTAGAGGAGGTTGAGCAGTTCTTC
TRBJ2-1,TRBD1,TRBV7-2,-,CASSQDRVHNEQFF,TGTGCCAGCAGCCAGGACAGGGTGCACAATGAGCAGTTCTTC
TRBJ2-7,-,TRBV10-1,many,CATSLGYEQYF,TGCGCCACCTCATTGGGGTACGAGCAGTACTTC
TRBJ2-5,-,TRBV18,few,CASSPLSVGETQYF,TGTGCCAGCTCACCACTTTCAGTTGGGGAGACCCAGTACTTC
TRBJ2-1,TRBD2,TRBV12-3/TRBV12-4,few,CASSLRTSSHNEQFF,TGTGCCAGCAGTTTAAGGACTAGCTCCCACAATGAGCAGTTCTTC
TRBJ2-7,-,TRBV20-1,few,CSTRGSYEQYF,TGCAGTACGAGGGGCTCCTACGAGCAGTACTTC
TRBJ2-1,TRBD2,TRBV5-1,many,CASSPGLAGNEQFF,TGCGCCAGCAGCCCAGGACTAGCGGGAAATGAGCAGTTCTTC
TRBJ2-7,TRBD1,TRBV5-1,-,CASSLETGQGAREQYF,TGCGCCAGCAGCCTGGAGACTGGACAGGGGGCGCGGGAGCAGTACTTC
TRBJ2-2,-,TRBV20-1,-,CSARAGKVITGELFF,TGCAGTGCTAGAGCAGGGAAGGTTATCACCGGGGAGCTGTTTTTT